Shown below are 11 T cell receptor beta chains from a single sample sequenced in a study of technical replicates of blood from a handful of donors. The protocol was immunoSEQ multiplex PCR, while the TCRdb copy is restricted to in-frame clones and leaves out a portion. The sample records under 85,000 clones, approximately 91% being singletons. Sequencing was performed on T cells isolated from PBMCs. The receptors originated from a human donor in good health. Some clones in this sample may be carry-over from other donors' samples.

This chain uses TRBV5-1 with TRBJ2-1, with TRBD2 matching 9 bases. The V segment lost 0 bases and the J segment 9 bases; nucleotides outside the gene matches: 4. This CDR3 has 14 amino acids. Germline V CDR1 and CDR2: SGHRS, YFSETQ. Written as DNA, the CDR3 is TGCGCCAGCAGCTTGGATCTAGCGGGAACTGAGCAGTTCTTC. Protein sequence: CASSLDLAGTEQFF.

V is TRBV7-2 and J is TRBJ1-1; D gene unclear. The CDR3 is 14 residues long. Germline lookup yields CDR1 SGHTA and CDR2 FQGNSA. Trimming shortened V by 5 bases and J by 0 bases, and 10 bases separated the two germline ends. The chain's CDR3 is CASSVEGLNTEAFF. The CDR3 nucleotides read TGTGCCAGCAGCGTTGAGGGCCTGAACACTGAAGCTTTCTTT.

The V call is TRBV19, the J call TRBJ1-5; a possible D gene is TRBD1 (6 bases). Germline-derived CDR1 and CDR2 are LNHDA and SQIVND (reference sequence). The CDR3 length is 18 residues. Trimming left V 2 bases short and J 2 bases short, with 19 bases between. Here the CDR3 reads CASSISGGAYYRNQPQHF. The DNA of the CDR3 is TGTGCCAGTAGTATATCGGGGGGGGCTTATTACCGCAATCAGCCCCAGCATTTT.

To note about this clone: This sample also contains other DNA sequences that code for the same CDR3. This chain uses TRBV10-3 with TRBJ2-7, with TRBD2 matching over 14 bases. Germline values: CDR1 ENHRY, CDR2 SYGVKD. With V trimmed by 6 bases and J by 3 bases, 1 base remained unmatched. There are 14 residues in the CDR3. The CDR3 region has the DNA TGTGCCATCAGCGGGACTAGCGGGAGCTACGAGCAGTACTTC. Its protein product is CAISGTSGSYEQYF.

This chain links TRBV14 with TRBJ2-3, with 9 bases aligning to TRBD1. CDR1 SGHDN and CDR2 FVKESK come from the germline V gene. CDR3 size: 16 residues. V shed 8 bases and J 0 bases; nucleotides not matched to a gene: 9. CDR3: CASRSRTGDSTDTQYF. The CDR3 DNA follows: TGTGCCAGCCGTTCTCGGACAGGGGACAGCACAGATACGCAGTATTTT.

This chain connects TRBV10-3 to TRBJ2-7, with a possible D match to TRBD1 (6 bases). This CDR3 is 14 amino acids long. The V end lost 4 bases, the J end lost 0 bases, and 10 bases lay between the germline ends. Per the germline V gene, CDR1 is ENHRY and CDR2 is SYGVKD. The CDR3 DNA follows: TGTGCCATCAGTGGACAGGACATCTCCTACGAGCAGTACTTC. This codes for CAISGQDISYEQYF.

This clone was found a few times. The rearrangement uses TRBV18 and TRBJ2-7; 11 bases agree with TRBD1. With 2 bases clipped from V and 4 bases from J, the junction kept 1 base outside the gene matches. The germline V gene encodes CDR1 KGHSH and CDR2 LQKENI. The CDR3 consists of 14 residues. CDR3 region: CASSPGQGAYEQYF. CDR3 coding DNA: TGTGCCAGCTCACCAGGACAGGGGGCATACGAGCAGTACTTC.

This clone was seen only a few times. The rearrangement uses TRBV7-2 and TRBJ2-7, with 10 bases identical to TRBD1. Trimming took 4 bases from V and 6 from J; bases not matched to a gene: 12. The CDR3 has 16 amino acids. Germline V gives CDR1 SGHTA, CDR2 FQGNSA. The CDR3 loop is CASSSASGQGYREQYF. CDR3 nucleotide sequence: TGTGCCAGCAGCTCAGCTTCGGGACAGGGGTATCGCGAGCAGTACTTC.

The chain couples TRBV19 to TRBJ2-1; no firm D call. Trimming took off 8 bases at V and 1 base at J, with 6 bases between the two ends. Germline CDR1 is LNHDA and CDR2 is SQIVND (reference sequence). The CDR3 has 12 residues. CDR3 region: CASYGSYNEQFF. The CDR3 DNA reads TGTGCCAGTTACGGTTCCTACAATGAGCAGTTCTTC.

As DNA, the CDR3 is TGTGCCAGCAGTCGGACTAGCGGGAGCACAGATACGCAGTATTTT. Amino acids: CASSRTSGSTDTQYF. The chain joins TRBV6-4 to TRBJ2-3, with TRBD2 matching over 11 bases. CDR3 length: 15 amino acids. With 5 bases clipped from V and 0 bases from J, the junction kept 1 base outside the gene matches. Germline loops: CDR1 MRHNA, CDR2 SNTAGT.

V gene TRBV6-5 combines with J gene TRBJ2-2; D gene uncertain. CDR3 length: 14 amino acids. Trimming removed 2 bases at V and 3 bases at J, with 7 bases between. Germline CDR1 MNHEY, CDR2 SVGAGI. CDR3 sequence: CASSYRTYTGELFF. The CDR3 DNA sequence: TGTGCCAGCAGTTACCGCACTTACACCGGGGAGCTGTTTTTT.